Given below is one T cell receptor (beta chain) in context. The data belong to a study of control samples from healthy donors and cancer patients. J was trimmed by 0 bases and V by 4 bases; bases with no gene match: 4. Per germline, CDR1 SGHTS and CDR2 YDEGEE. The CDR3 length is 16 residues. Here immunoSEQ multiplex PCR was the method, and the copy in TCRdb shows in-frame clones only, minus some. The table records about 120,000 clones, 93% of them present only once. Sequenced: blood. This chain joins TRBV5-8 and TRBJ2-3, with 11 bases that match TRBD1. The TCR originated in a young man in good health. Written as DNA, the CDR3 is TGTGCCAGCAGCCATCGGACAGGGGGCAGCACAGATACGCAGTATTTT. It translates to CASSHRTGGSTDTQYF.